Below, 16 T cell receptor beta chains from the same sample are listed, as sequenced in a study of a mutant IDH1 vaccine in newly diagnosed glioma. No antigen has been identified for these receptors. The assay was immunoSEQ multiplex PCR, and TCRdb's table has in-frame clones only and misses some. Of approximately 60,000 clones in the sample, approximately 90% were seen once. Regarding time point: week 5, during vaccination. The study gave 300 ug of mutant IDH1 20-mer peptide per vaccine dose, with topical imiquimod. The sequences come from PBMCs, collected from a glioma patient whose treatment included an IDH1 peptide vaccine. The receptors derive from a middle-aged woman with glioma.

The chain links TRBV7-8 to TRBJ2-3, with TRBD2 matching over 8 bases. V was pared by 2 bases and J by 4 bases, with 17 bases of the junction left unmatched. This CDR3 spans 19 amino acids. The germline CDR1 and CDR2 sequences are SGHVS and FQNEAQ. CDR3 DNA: TGTGCCAGCAGCTTACGCGGACGGGGGGGCGGGAGCGCGGCAGATACGCAGTATTTT. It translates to CASSLRGRGGGSAADTQYF.

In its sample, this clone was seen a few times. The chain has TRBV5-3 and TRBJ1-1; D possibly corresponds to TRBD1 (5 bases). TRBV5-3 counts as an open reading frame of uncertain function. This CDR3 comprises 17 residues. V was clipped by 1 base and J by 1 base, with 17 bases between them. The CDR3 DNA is TGTGCCAGAAGCTTGCCGAATCACGCAGGGACGAACACTGAAGCTTTCTTT. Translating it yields CARSLPNHAGTNTEAFF.

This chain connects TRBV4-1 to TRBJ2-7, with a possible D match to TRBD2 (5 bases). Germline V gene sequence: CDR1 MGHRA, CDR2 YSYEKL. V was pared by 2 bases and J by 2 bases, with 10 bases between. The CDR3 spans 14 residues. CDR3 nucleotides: TGCGCCAGCAGCCAATTACTAGTAACCTACGAGCAGTACTTC. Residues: CASSQLLVTYEQYF.

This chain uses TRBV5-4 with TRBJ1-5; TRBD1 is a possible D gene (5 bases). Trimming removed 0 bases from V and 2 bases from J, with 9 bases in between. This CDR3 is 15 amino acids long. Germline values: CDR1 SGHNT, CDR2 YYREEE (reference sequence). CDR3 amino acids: CASSLGGGRNQPQHF. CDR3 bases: TGTGCCAGCAGCTTGGGCGGGGGACGCAATCAGCCCCAGCATTTT. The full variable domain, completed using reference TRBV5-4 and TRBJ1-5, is ETGVTQSPTHLIKTRGQQVTLRCSSQSGHNTVSWYQQALGQGPQFIFQYYREEENGRGNFPPRFSGLQFPNYSSELNVNALELDDSALYLCASSLGGGRNQPQHFGDGTRLSIL.

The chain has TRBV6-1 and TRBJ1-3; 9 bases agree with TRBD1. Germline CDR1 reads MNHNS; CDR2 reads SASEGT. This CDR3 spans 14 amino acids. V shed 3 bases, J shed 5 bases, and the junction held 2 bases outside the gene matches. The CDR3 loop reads CASSEGQGRNTIYF. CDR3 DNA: TGTGCCAGCAGTGAGGGACAGGGTAGAAACACCATATATTTT.

Here the CDR3 reads CASSQDLSGLAGIPSTDTQYF. The CDR3 DNA sequence: TGCGCCAGCAGCCAAGATCTGAGTGGTCTAGCGGGGATTCCTAGCACAGATACGCAGTATTTT. The V gene is TRBV4-3, the J gene TRBJ2-3; 9 nucleotides agree with TRBD2. Germline values: CDR1 LGHNA, CDR2 YSLEER. This CDR3 region has 21 residues. The ends lost 0 bases at V and 0 bases at J; junction bases unmatched: 16.

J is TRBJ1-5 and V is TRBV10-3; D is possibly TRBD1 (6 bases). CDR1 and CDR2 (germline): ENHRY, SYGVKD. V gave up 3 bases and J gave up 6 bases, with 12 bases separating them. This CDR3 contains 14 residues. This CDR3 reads CAISDGGQGQPQHF. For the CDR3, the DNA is TGTGCCATCAGTGATGGGGGGCAGGGTCAGCCCCAGCATTTT.

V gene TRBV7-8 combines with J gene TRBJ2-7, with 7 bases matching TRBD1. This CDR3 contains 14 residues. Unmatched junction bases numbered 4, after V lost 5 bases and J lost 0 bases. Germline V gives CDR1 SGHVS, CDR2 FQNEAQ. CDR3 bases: TGTGCCAGCAGCCCACAGGGGATCTCCTACGAGCAGTACTTC. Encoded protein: CASSPQGISYEQYF.

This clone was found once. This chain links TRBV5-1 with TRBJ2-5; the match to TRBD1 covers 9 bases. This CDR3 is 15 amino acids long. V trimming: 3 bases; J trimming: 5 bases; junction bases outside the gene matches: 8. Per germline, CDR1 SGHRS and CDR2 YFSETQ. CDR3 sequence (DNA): TGCGCCAGCAGCTCAAAAGGGACAGGGTTTGAGACCCAGTACTTC. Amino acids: CASSSKGTGFETQYF.

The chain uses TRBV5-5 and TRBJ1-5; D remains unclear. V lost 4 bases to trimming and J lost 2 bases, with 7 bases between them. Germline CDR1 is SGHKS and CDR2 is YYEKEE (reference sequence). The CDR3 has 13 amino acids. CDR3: CASSIDGNQPQHF. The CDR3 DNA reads TGTGCCAGCAGCATCGACGGCAATCAGCCCCAGCATTTT.

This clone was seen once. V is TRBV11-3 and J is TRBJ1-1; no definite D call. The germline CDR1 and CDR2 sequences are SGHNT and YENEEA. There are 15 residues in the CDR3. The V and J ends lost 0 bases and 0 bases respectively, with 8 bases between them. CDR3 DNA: TGTGCCAGCAGCTTAGATGGTAGGATGAACACTGAAGCTTTCTTT. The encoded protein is CASSLDGRMNTEAFF.

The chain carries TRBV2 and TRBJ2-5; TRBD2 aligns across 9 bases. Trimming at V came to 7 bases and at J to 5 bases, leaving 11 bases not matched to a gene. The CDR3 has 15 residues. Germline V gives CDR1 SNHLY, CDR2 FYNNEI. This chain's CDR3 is CASKVAGGPGETQYF. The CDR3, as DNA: TGTGCCAGCAAGGTGGCGGGAGGGCCCGGGGAGACCCAGTACTTC.

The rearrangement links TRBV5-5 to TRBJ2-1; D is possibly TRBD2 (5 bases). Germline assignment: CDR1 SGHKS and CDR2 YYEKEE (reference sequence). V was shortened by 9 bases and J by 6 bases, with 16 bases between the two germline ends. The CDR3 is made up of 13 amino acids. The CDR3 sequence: CATGRGAGNEQFF. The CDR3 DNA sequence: TGTGCCACCGGACGGGGTGCCGGCAATGAGCAGTTCTTC.

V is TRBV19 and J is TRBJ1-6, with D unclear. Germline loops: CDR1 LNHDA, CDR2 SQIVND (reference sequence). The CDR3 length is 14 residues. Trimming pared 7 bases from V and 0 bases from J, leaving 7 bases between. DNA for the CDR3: TGTGCCAGTACGACCGGCTCCTATAATTCACCCCTCCACTTT. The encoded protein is CASTTGSYNSPLHF.

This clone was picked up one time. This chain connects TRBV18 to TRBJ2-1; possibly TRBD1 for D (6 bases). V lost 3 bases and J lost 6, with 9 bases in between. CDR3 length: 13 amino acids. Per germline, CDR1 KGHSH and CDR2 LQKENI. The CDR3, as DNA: TGTGCCAGCTCACCGACCAGGGGCAATGAGCAGTTCTTC. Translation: CASSPTRGNEQFF.

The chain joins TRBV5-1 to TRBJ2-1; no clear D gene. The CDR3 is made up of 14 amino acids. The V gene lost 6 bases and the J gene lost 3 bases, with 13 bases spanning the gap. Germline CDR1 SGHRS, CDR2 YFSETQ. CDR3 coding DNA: TGCGCCAGCACCTCGAACAGTTACTACAATGAGCAGTTCTTC. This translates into CASTSNSYYNEQFF.